What follows are 31 T cell receptor beta chains derived from one specimen sequenced in a study of shared clonotypes between healthy human individuals. Using immunoSEQ multiplex PCR, the repertoire was profiled, and TCRdb retains in-frame clones only, with some absent. The data contain some 1.5 million clones, 95% to 99% of them singletons. Sequences were obtained from naive CD4+ T cells sorted from blood. Noted subset: CD45RA+ positively selected. These receptors were taken from a man aged 30-40 years in good health.

The chain uses TRBV5-1 and TRBJ2-1, with D unresolved. The germline gives CDR1 SGHRS, CDR2 YFSETQ. Trimming pared 0 bases from V and 10 bases from J, leaving 11 bases between. CDR3 length equals 13 residues. CDR3 sequence: CASSLAALQEQFF. The CDR3 DNA reads TGCGCCAGCAGCTTGGCCGCCTTACAGGAGCAGTTCTTC.

As regards this clone: Since the CDR3 does not end with the conserved phenylalanine or tryptophan, this likely comes from a read error. It is unclear where the CDR3 begins or ends on the DNA, so no DNA is shown, and the CDR3 is as TCRdb lists it. This chain joins TRBV28 and TRBJ2-7; the DNA was not compared with TRBD1, the D call given in the table. The CDR3 spans 12 residues, counting both ends. In germline, CDR1 is MDHEN, CDR2 SYDVKM. The CDR3: CASSFSGTGGLG.

This chain connects TRBV5-6 to TRBJ2-1; 8 bases are a match to TRBD2. This CDR3 contains 14 residues. CDR1 is SGHDT, CDR2 YYEEEE, per germline. Trimming cost V 3 bases and J 10 bases; bases outside gene matches: 9. CDR3 region: CASSSGLVTREQFF. The CDR3 nucleotides read TGTGCCAGCAGCTCGGGACTAGTAACAAGAGAGCAGTTCTTC.

The chain couples TRBV5-4 to TRBJ2-7, with D possibly matching TRBD1 (6 bases). The germline V gene has CDR1 SGHNT and CDR2 YYREEE (reference sequence). V was cut by 0 bases and J by 5 bases, with 9 bases left in between. The CDR3 runs to 13 residues. The CDR3 loop reads CASSLGGQDEQYF. The CDR3 region has the DNA TGTGCCAGCAGCTTGGGGGGGCAGGACGAGCAGTACTTC.

The V and J genes are TRBV6-5 and TRBJ2-1; the match to TRBD2 covers 8 bases. The germline V gene has CDR1 MNHEY and CDR2 SVGAGI. This CDR3 is 15 amino acids long. J was trimmed by 7 bases and V by 3 bases; bases with no gene match: 8. The CDR3 region has the DNA TGTGCCAGCAGTTATTTGGGCGGGAGGTTGAATGAGCAGTTCTTC. It yields the protein CASSYLGGRLNEQFF.

The chain carries TRBV7-9 and TRBJ1-2; TRBD1 agrees at 8 bases. This CDR3 region has 14 residues. CDR1 is SEHNR, CDR2 FQNEAQ, per germline (reference sequence). V shed 4 bases, J shed 7 bases, and the junction held 8 bases outside the gene matches. The CDR3 DNA is TGTGCCAGCAGCTCCCCGGGACAGGCAGCTGGCTACACCTTC. Protein sequence: CASSSPGQAAGYTF.

The V gene is TRBV28, the J gene TRBJ2-7, with D perhaps TRBD2 (6 bases). Between the trimmed V and J ends, which lost 7 bases and 2 bases, there was a span of 18 bases. CDR3 length equals 15 residues. Germline CDR1 MDHEN, CDR2 SYDVKM. The CDR3 loop reads CASTWFRDSTYEQYF. The DNA of the CDR3 is TGTGCCAGCACCTGGTTCCGGGACTCAACCTACGAGCAGTACTTC.

This chain uses TRBV18 with TRBJ2-7; 12 nucleotides align to TRBD2. The CDR3 sequence is 14 residues long. With 6 bases clipped from V and 6 bases from J, the junction kept 6 bases outside the gene matches. The germline CDR1 and CDR2 sequences are KGHSH and LQKENI. Written as DNA, the CDR3 is TGTGCCAGCTCTCAGACTAGCGGGAGTGCCGAGCAGTACTTC. This codes for CASSQTSGSAEQYF.

The genes are TRBV9 and TRBJ2-2; the D gene could be TRBD1 or TRBD2 (5 bases each). This CDR3 region has 17 residues. The germline V gene has CDR1 SGDLS and CDR2 YYNGEE. V gave up 0 bases and J gave up 2 bases, with 14 bases separating them. The DNA for the CDR3 is TGTGCCAGCAGCGTAGGAGGGTTCGGGGCTAACACCGGGGAGCTGTTTTTT. Encoded protein: CASSVGGFGANTGELFF.

The CDR3 nucleotides read TGTGCCAGCTGGACGTACGGCAGGGGGATCTACGAGCAGTACTTC. This gives the protein CASWTYGRGIYEQYF. This chain connects TRBV2 to TRBJ2-7; 7 bases agree with TRBD1. In germline, CDR1 is SNHLY, CDR2 FYNNEI. Unmatched junction bases numbered 13, after V lost 8 bases and J lost 3 bases. This CDR3 is 15 amino acids long.

The chain links TRBV28 to TRBJ1-4, with D possibly TRBD1 on 6 matching bases. Per germline, CDR1 MDHEN and CDR2 SYDVKM. CDR3 length equals 14 residues. Deletions cut 7 bases from V and 0 bases from J, with 9 bases between. CDR3 nucleotides: TGTGCCAGCATTCCAGGGGCAACTAATGAAAAACTGTTTTTT. Translation gives CASIPGATNEKLFF.

The rearrangement joins TRBV28 to TRBJ1-2; unclear D gene. The CDR3 totals 15 residues. Germline loops: CDR1 MDHEN, CDR2 SYDVKM. V was trimmed by 7 bases and J by 8 bases, leaving 23 bases between them. In DNA form, the CDR3 reads TGTGCCAGCACCCCCCTAAGTGTCAGGAATTGGGGCTACACCTTC. Its translation is CASTPLSVRNWGYTF.

The chain joins TRBV4-3 to TRBJ2-7; TRBD1 is a possible D gene (6 bases). Germline V CDR1 and CDR2: LGHNA, YSLEER. The CDR3 has 14 residues. V was pared by 0 bases and J by 3 bases, with 9 bases between. CDR3 loop: CASSQEDRIYEQYF. The CDR3, as DNA: TGCGCCAGCAGCCAAGAAGACAGGATCTACGAGCAGTACTTC.

The chain carries TRBV5-4 and TRBJ1-1; D remains unclear. This CDR3 has 12 residues. The V gene's germline CDR1 is SGHNT and CDR2 YYREEE (reference sequence). V lost 0 bases and J lost 3, with 3 bases in between. The CDR3 sequence: CASSLADTEAFF. The CDR3 nucleotides read TGTGCCAGCAGCTTGGCCGACACTGAAGCTTTCTTT.

The chain has TRBV28 and TRBJ2-6, with D hard to call. The CDR3 sequence is 15 residues long. V lost 6 bases to trimming and J lost 0 bases, with 9 bases between them. The germline V gene encodes CDR1 MDHEN and CDR2 SYDVKM. CDR3 DNA sequence: TGTGCCAGCAGGAAGCCAGGCTCTGGGGCCAACGTCCTGACTTTC. This codes for CASRKPGSGANVLTF.

The chain is built from TRBV6-5 and TRBJ2-1; 8 nucleotides match TRBD2. V lost 1 base, J lost 8 bases, and 10 bases stayed unmatched. CDR1 and CDR2 from the germline V gene are MNHEY and SVGAGI. The CDR3 has 16 residues. The CDR3 sequence: CASSYFGGRSFDEQFF. DNA for the CDR3: TGTGCCAGCAGTTACTTCGGCGGGAGGAGTTTTGATGAGCAGTTCTTC.

V usage is TRBV5-4 and J usage is TRBJ2-4; 7 bases are a match to TRBD1. The germline V gene has CDR1 SGHNT and CDR2 YYREEE (reference sequence). The CDR3 has 16 residues. V was pared by 1 base and J by 0 bases, with 4 bases of the junction left unmatched. The CDR3 is CASSLPQGLAKNIQYF. CDR3 in DNA: TGTGCCAGCAGCTTGCCACAGGGGTTAGCCAAAAACATTCAGTACTTC. Full variable domain (rest looked up from reference TRBV5-4 and TRBJ2-4): ETGVTQSPTHLIKTRGQQVTLRCSSQSGHNTVSWYQQALGQGPQFIFQYYREEENGRGNFPPRFSGLQFPNYSSELNVNALELDDSALYLCASSLPQGLAKNIQYFGAGTRLSVL.

The rearrangement uses TRBV5-1 and TRBJ2-5; D might be TRBD1 (5 bases). CDR3 length: 13 amino acids. Germline V gene lookup returns CDR1 SGHRS and CDR2 YFSETQ. Trimming shortened V by 5 bases and J by 0 bases, and 8 bases separated the two germline ends. The CDR3 protein is CASSPGYQETQYF. The CDR3 DNA is TGCGCCAGCAGTCCAGGGTACCAAGAGACCCAGTACTTC.

This chain connects TRBV30 to TRBJ2-5; D is uncertain. V shed 2 bases and J shed 5 bases, with 9 bases lying between them. There are 12 residues in the CDR3. Germline CDR1 GTSNPN, CDR2 SVGIG (reference sequence). The chain's CDR3 is CAWSLTRETQYF. DNA for the CDR3: TGTGCCTGGAGTTTAACGCGGGAGACCCAGTACTTC.

The chain uses TRBV12-5 and TRBJ1-1; 10 bases agree with TRBD1. The CDR3 length is 14 residues. J lost 7 bases, V lost 4 bases, and 6 bases had no gene match. Germline CDR1 and CDR2: LGHNT and FRNRAP. In nucleotides, the CDR3 is TGTGCTAGTGGTTCCTCCGGGACAGGGGATGAAGCTTTCTTT. It is translated as CASGSSGTGDEAFF.

The chain joins TRBV11-1 to TRBJ2-1; TRBD1 matches at 8 bases. The V gene end was trimmed by 3 bases and the J gene end by 0 bases; junction bases not matched to a gene: 4. In germline, CDR1 is SGHAT, CDR2 FQDESV (reference sequence). The CDR3 has 16 residues. This CDR3 is CASSLDRVRSYNEQFF. The CDR3 DNA is TGTGCCAGCAGCTTGGACAGGGTTCGCTCCTACAATGAGCAGTTCTTC.

The rearrangement uses TRBV2 and TRBJ2-7; 8 nucleotides match TRBD1. The CDR3 has 13 amino acids. In germline, CDR1 is SNHLY, CDR2 FYNNEI. Trimming cost V 6 bases and J 2 bases; bases outside gene matches: 3. The CDR3 region has the DNA TGTGCCAGCAGAACGACAGGGGCCTACGAGCAGTACTTC. Its protein is CASRTTGAYEQYF.

CDR3 in amino acids: CASSEPDSSGANVLTF. CDR3 coding DNA: TGCGCCAGCAGTGAGCCCGACAGCTCTGGGGCCAACGTCCTGACTTTC. The chain joins TRBV10-2 to TRBJ2-6; maybe TRBD1 (5 bases). V lost 2 bases, J lost 0 bases, and 8 bases lay in between. CDR3 length equals 16 residues. Germline CDR1 and CDR2: WSHSY and SAAADI.

V and J are TRBV6-5 and TRBJ2-2; tentatively, D is TRBD2 (5 bases). Between the trimmed V and J ends, which lost 8 bases and 4 bases, there was a span of 17 bases. In germline, CDR1 is MNHEY, CDR2 SVGAGI. The CDR3 is made up of 15 amino acids. This CDR3 reads CASSVSGAGTGELFF. CDR3 DNA sequence: TGTGCCAGCTCAGTTTCAGGTGCGGGCACCGGGGAGCTGTTTTTT.

This rearrangement joins TRBV30 to TRBJ2-7; 9 bases are shared with TRBD1. V was clipped by 3 bases and J by 4 bases; unmatched bases: 4. The CDR3 extends over 13 amino acids. CDR1 and CDR2 from the germline V gene are GTSNPN and SVGIG (reference sequence). As DNA, the CDR3 is TGTGCCTGGAGGAGGACAGGGGTGTACGAGCAGTACTTC. This gives the protein CAWRRTGVYEQYF.

The gene calls are TRBV7-2 and TRBJ2-1; 7 bases are shared with TRBD2. V was pared by 2 bases and J by 3 bases, with 7 bases of the junction left unmatched. The CDR3 is 16 amino acids. Germline-derived CDR1 and CDR2 are SGHTA and FQGNSA. This CDR3 is CASSLIASGFYNEQFF. The CDR3 DNA reads TGTGCCAGCAGCTTAATTGCTAGCGGATTCTACAATGAGCAGTTCTTC. Based on the CDR3 plus reference TRBV7-2 and TRBJ2-1, the full variable domain is GAGVSQSPSNKVTEKGKDVELRCDPISGHTALYWYRQSLGQGLEFLIYFQGNSAPDKSGLPSDRFSAERTGGSVSTLTIQRTQQEDSAVYLCASSLIASGFYNEQFFGPGTRLTVL.

Concerning this clone itself: Other DNA sequences in the same sample also yield this CDR3. The gene calls are TRBV5-1 and TRBJ1-3; D is possibly TRBD1 (5 bases). This CDR3 has 16 amino acids. Germline V gene sequence: CDR1 SGHRS, CDR2 YFSETQ. The V gene lost 1 base and the J gene lost 0 bases, with 11 bases spanning the gap. CDR3 in amino acids: CASSLPGRNSGNTIYF. CDR3 coding DNA: TGCGCCAGCAGCTTGCCAGGGCGAAACTCTGGAAACACCATATATTTT.

The chain links TRBV9 to TRBJ1-4, with 9 bases matching TRBD1. With 5 bases clipped from V and 6 bases from J, the junction kept 11 bases outside the gene matches. CDR1 and CDR2 (germline): SGDLS, YYNGEE. CDR3 size: 16 residues. The DNA for the CDR3 is TGTGCCAGCAGTTCACGGACAGGGGCCCCGGATGAAAAACTGTTTTTT. This gives the protein CASSSRTGAPDEKLFF.

The V and J genes are TRBV9 and TRBJ2-3, with no clear D. CDR3 size: 13 residues. Trimming took 5 bases from V and 2 from J, leaving 9 bases between them. The germline V gene encodes CDR1 SGDLS and CDR2 YYNGEE. This chain's CDR3 is CASRRHTTDTQYF. Here the CDR3 DNA reads TGTGCCAGCAGGCGACACACCACAGATACGCAGTATTTT.

The J gene is TRBJ2-1, the V gene TRBV12-5, with D possibly matching TRBD2 (6 bases). This CDR3 is 16 amino acids long. The V and J ends lost 7 bases and 0 bases respectively, with 16 bases between them. CDR1 LGHNT and CDR2 FRNRAP come from the germline V gene. The CDR3 DNA sequence: TGTGCTAGTGCTCCCAAGGGACTGAGCTCCTACAATGAGCAGTTCTTC. Its translation is CASAPKGLSSYNEQFF. Full variable domain (missing parts from reference TRBV12-5 and TRBJ2-1): DARVTQTPRHKVTEMGQEVTMRCQPILGHNTVFWYRQTMMQGLELLAYFRNRAPLDDSGMPKDRFSAEMPDATLATLKIQPSEPRDSAVYFCASAPKGLSSYNEQFFGPGTRLTVL.

This sequence joins TRBV5-4 and TRBJ1-2; 7 positions agree with TRBD1. Germline CDR1 SGHNT, CDR2 YYREEE (reference sequence). CDR3 size: 15 residues. With V trimmed by 3 bases and J by 4 bases, 9 bases remained unmatched. CDR3 DNA: TGTGCCAGCAGCTCCCCGGGACAGTCGATCTATGGCTACACCTTC. Translating it yields CASSSPGQSIYGYTF.